This is a list of T cell receptor beta chains from one sample in a study of graft-versus-host responses after intestinal transplantation. Their target antigens are unknown. The data were produced by immunoSEQ multiplex PCR, yet TCRdb's version contains in-frame clones alone and is incomplete. Of some 93,000 clones in the sample, around 90% were seen once. The sequenced sample was unstimulated CD8+ T cells sorted from spleen or lymph node cells, obtained before intestinal transplant. These receptors came from a human donor who received an intestinal transplant. CDR3s include the opening cysteine and the closing phenylalanine or tryptophan. D genes are given only for firm matches. Expanded clones are given a class, and other clones once, few, many or no size at all.

NA	TRBV9	TRBD2	TRBJ2-1	TGTGCCAGCAGCAGCGGGGGCGCGAGTTACAATGAGCAGTTCTTC	CASSSGGASYNEQFF
NA	TRBV10-2	TRBD2	TRBJ2-7	TGCGCCAGCATACGAGGACTAGCGGAACCCTACGAGCAGTACTTC	CASIRGLAEPYEQYF
NA	TRBV27	NA	TRBJ2-7	TGTGCCAGCAGGTCGGGGGGCAGGTCCTACGAGCAGTACTTC	CASRSGGRSYEQYF
few	TRBV10-2	TRBD2	TRBJ2-1	TGCGCCAGCAGTGAGTCACTAGCGGGGCCTTCCTACAATGAGCAGTTCTTC	CASSESLAGPSYNEQFF
NA	TRBV30	NA	TRBJ2-7	TGTGCCTGGAGTGCCCGGACAGCTTCCTACGAGCAGTACTTC	CAWSARTASYEQYF
NA	TRBV7-8	TRBD1	TRBJ1-4	TGTGCCAGCAGCTTAGGGACAGGGTCTGAAAAACTGTTTTTT	CASSLGTGSEKLFF
NA	TRBV28	NA	TRBJ1-2	TGTGCCAGCAGTTTCGGGGGGCAGGATGGCTACACCTTC	CASSFGGQDGYTF
NA	TRBV19	TRBD2	TRBJ2-1	TGTGCCAGTAGTGGAAGACTAGCGGGACCGCAGTTCTTC	CASSGRLAGPQFF
once	TRBV9	TRBD1	TRBJ2-2	TGTGCCAGCAGAGCGGACAGGGGGCAAATCGGGGAGCTGTTTTTT	CASRADRGQIGELFF
NA	TRBV7-6	NA	TRBJ2-1	TGTGCCAGCAGCTTATACGTCGGGGGAAGCTCCTACAATGAGCAGTTCTTC	CASSLYVGGSSYNEQFF
NA	TRBV27	TRBD2	TRBJ2-7	TGTGCCAGCAGTTTATCCTCTAGCGGGTACGAGCAGTACTTC	CASSLSSSGYEQYF
NA	TRBV27	NA	TRBJ1-2	TGTGCCAGCGGATCCAGGGCACGGGACTATGGCTACACCTTC	CASGSRARDYGYTF
NA	TRBV18	NA	TRBJ2-1	TGTGCCAGCTCACCGCCTAGTGGGTCCTACAATGAGCAGTTCTTC	CASSPPSGSYNEQFF
NA	TRBV15	NA	TRBJ1-1	TGTGCCACCAGCAGAGATAGCTGGAGGGGAGACACTGAAGCTTTCTTT	CATSRDSWRGDTEAFF
NA	TRBV4-3	NA	TRBJ1-5	TGCGCCAGCAGCCAAGACTCTTATAGCAATCAGCCCCAGCATTTT	CASSQDSYSNQPQHF
NA	TRBV19	TRBD1	TRBJ2-1	TGTGCCAGTAGTGTCACAGGGGTAACCTACAATGAGCAGTTCTTC	CASSVTGVTYNEQFF
NA	TRBV6-4	NA	TRBJ2-3	TGTGCCAGCAGTCCCGGGAACACAGATACGCAGTATTTT	CASSPGNTDTQYF
once	TRBV27	NA	TRBJ1-5	TGTGCCAGCAGTTTAAAGGCGGCCTATAGCAATCAGCCCCAGCATTTT	CASSLKAAYSNQPQHF
NA	TRBV27	TRBD2	TRBJ2-7	TGTGCCAGCAGTTTAAATAGCGGGAGCGTCTGGCAGTACTTC	CASSLNSGSVWQYF
once	TRBV28	NA	TRBJ2-7	TGTGCCAGCAGTTTAGCAGCCTACGAGCAGTACTTC	CASSLAAYEQYF
NA	TRBV7-9	TRBD1	TRBJ2-1	TGTGCCAGCAGCTCGGGACAGGGCTACAATGAGCAGTTCTTC	CASSSGQGYNEQFF
NA	TRBV25-1	NA	TRBJ1-1	TGTGCCAGCAGTGAAACGGGACCGGGGGGCACTGAAGCTTTCTTT	CASSETGPGGTEAFF
NA	TRBV28	NA	TRBJ1-5	TGTGCCAGCAGCCCAACAGGGAGTCGCAATCAGCCCCAGCATTTT	CASSPTGSRNQPQHF
NA	TRBV28	TRBD2	TRBJ2-7	TGTGCCAGCAGCCTACTAGCGGGAGGAGGATACGAGCAGTACTTC	CASSLLAGGGYEQYF
NA	TRBV28	TRBD1	TRBJ1-5	TGTGCCAGCAGCTCGGGACAGGGGAATCAGCCCCAGCATTTT	CASSSGQGNQPQHF
NA	TRBV9	NA	TRBJ2-1	TGTGCCAGCAGCGTTGGGGCTAGCGACTACAATGAGCAGTTCTTC	CASSVGASDYNEQFF
NA	TRBV4-1	NA	TRBJ2-5	TGCGCCAGCAGCCAAGATCGCGGGGAAGAGACCCAGTACTTC	CASSQDRGEETQYF
NA	TRBV29-1	TRBD1	TRBJ1-1	TGCAGCGTTGACTTACAGGGGGCAGGCATTGAAGCTTTCTTT	CSVDLQGAGIEAFF
NA	TRBV21-1	NA	TRBJ1-4	TGTGCCAGCAGCAAAGAGGGGACAGGGCGTGAAAAACTGTTTTTT	CASSKEGTGREKLFF
NA	TRBV12-5	TRBD2	TRBJ2-3	TGTGCTAGTGGTTTGGTACCTGCGGGGGGGACTTACACAGATACGCAGTATTTT	CASGLVPAGGTYTDTQYF
NA	TRBV11-2	TRBD1	TRBJ2-1	TGTGCCAGCAGCTTAGATGCCCCCGGGACAGCATACAATGAGCAGTTCTTC	CASSLDAPGTAYNEQFF